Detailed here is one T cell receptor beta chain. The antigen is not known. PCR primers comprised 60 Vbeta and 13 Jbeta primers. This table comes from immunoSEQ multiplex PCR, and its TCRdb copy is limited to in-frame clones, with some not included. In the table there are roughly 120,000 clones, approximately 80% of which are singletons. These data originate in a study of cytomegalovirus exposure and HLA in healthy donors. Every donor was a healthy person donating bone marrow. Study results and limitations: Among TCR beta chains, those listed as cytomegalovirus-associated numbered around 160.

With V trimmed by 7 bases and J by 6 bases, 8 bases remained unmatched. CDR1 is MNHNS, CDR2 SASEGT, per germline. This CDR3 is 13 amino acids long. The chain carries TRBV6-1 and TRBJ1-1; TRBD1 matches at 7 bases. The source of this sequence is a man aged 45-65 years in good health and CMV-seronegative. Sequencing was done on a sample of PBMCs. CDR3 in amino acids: CASNYRGRAEAFF. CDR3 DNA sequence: TGTGCCAGCAACTACAGGGGCCGGGCTGAAGCTTTCTTT.